A selection of T cell receptor beta chains follows, all from one sample in a study of shared clonotypes between healthy human individuals. Data came from immunoSEQ multiplex PCR; TCRdb stores just in-frame clones and leaves some out. The sample yields millions of clones, 85% to 95% seen once. Sequenced material: naive CD4+ T cells sorted from blood. The receptors shown here come from a man aged 18 to 30 in good health. Both conserved end residues are part of each CDR3. A D gene is named only where the DNA matches it firmly. Not every row has a clone size; where given, it reads once, few, many or a size class.

D,J,V,size,DNA,CDR3
NA,TRBJ1-6,TRBV6-5,once,TGTGCCAGCAGACTTGTAGGGGTTGGGGATTCACCCCTCCACTTT,CASRLVGVGDSPLHF
TRBD1,TRBJ1-1,TRBV6-1,NA,TGTGCCAGCAGGCGACAGGGGGCGAACACTGAAGCTTTCTTT,CASRRQGANTEAFF
NA,TRBJ1-4,TRBV2,NA,TGTGCCAGCAGTCGGGCAACTAATGAAAAACTGTTTTTT,CASSRATNEKLFF
TRBD1,TRBJ2-7,TRBV6-1,NA,TGTGCCAGTCTGACAGGGTGGAGCTCCTACGAGCAGTACTTC,CASLTGWSSYEQYF
NA,TRBJ1-6,TRBV2,NA,TGTGCCAGCAGTGAAGCGGCGTCCTATAATTCACCCCTCCACTTT,CASSEAASYNSPLHF
TRBD1,TRBJ2-1,TRBV11-2,NA,TGTGCCAGCAGCTTAGCCTACCAGGGGGCACCCTACAATGAGCAGTTCTTC,CASSLAYQGAPYNEQFF
NA,TRBJ1-1,TRBV30,once,TGTGCCTGGAGTGTACCAGGGATGATGAACACTGAAGCTTTCTTT,CAWSVPGMMNTEAFF
TRBD1,TRBJ2-5,TRBV5-1,once,TGCGCCAGCAGCCAATCGGGACAGCAAGAGACCCAGTACTTC,CASSQSGQQETQYF
TRBD1,TRBJ2-3,TRBV6-6,once,TGTGCCAGCAGTTACGCCGACAGGGCAACGGCAGATACGCAGTATTTT,CASSYADRATADTQYF
NA,TRBJ2-7,TRBV6-6,NA,TGTGCCAGCAGTTCGAATTTCTACGAGCAGTACTTC,CASSSNFYEQYF
NA,TRBJ2-2,TRBV30,NA,TGTGCCTGGAGTGTACTGACCACCGGGGAGCTGTTTTTT,CAWSVLTTGELFF
NA,TRBJ2-1,TRBV30,NA,TGTGCCTGGAGTGTAGGGACCTACAATGAGCAGTTCTTC,CAWSVGTYNEQFF
TRBD1,TRBJ1-1,TRBV27,NA,TGTGCCAGCAGCCCAGGGGGTGCCCCCATGAACACTGAAGCTTTCTTT,CASSPGGAPMNTEAFF
NA,TRBJ2-2,TRBV4-1,NA,TGCGCCAGCAGCCTCGGGCAGGTTAACACCGGGGAGCTGTTTTTT,CASSLGQVNTGELFF
NA,TRBJ2-7,TRBV6-5,once,TGTGCCAGCAGTCGAGAGTACGAGCAGTACTTC,CASSREYEQYF
NA,TRBJ1-3,TRBV6-5,NA,TGTGCCAGCAGTTACTCGACCGACAACGTAAACACCATATATTTT,CASSYSTDNVNTIYF
NA,TRBJ2-1,TRBV10-3,NA,TGTGCCATCAGGACCTCAACTAACAACAATGAGCAGTTCTTC,CAIRTSTNNNEQFF
NA,TRBJ2-7,TRBV7-9,NA,TGTGCCAGCAGCTTAGAAGGGTTTGTGAACGAGCAGTACTTC,CASSLEGFVNEQYF
NA,TRBJ2-7,TRBV30,once,TGTGCCTGGAGTACGGGTGCAAAGAGGGAGCAGTACTTC,CAWSTGAKREQYF
NA,TRBJ2-5,TRBV12-2,NA,TGTGCAAGTCGCTTAGAGTCAGATTGGTTGGGGGAAGAGACCCAGTACTTC,CASRLESDWLGEETQYF
TRBD1,TRBJ2-4,TRBV28,NA,TGTGCCAGCACTTCCGACAGGGCAAACATTCAGTACTTC,CASTSDRANIQYF
NA,TRBJ1-1,TRBV11-2,NA,TGTGCCAGCAGGTACTCACAGGTGCCGAACACTGAAGCTTTCTTT,CASRYSQVPNTEAFF
NA,TRBJ1-4,TRBV9,NA,TGTGCCAGCAGCGTAGGGATCACTAATGAAAAACTGTTTTTT,CASSVGITNEKLFF
NA,TRBJ1-6,TRBV10-2,NA,TGCGCCAGCAGTGAACAAGGAAGGTTCTATAATTCACCCCTCCACTTT,CASSEQGRFYNSPLHF
NA,TRBJ2-7,TRBV5-1,NA,TGCGCCAGCAGCTTGAGGGGGTCAGGGGTCCCCTACGAGCAGTACTTC,CASSLRGSGVPYEQYF
TRBD1,TRBJ2-7,TRBV19,NA,TGTGCCAGTAGTTCCCAGGGGGCGCGGATCGAGCAGTACTTC,CASSSQGARIEQYF